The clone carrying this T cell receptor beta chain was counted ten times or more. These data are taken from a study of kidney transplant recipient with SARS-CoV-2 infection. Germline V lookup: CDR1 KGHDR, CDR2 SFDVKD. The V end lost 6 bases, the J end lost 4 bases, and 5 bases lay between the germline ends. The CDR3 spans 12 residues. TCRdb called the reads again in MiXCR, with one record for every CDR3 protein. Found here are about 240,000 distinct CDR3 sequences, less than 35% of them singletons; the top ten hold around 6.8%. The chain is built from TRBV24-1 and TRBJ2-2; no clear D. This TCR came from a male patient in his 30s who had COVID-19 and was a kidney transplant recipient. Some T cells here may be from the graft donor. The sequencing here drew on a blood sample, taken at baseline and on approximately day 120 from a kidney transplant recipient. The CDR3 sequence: CATSRSTGELFF. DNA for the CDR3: TGTGCCACCAGTCGGAGCACCGGGGAGCTGTTTTTT.